This T cell receptor (beta chain) originates from a study of early T cells in non-severe SARS-CoV-2 infection. Study-wide background: The study sequenced bulk RNA from unsorted whole blood, with chains unpaired. Study observations and caveats: Clonotype matching in VDJdb favored anti-spike CD8 responses and did not capture private and CD4 specificities.

Molecules of cDNA were individually given unique molecular identifiers that were attached to them. TCRdb reprocessed the 5' RACE reads via MiXCR and lists one record per CDR3 protein. The data hold some 49,000 distinct CDR3 sequences, with roughly 8% observed a single time. With regard to this clonotype: No antigen is known for it.

The germline gives CDR1 SNHLY, CDR2 FYNNEI. The junction had 1 base not matched to a gene; V was cut back by 6 bases and J by 2 bases. CDR3 size: 15 residues. The genes are TRBV2 and TRBJ2-1; TRBD2 agrees at 13 bases. This receptor was obtained from an adult who was a healthcare worker with PCR-confirmed SARS-CoV-2 infection or an uninfected control (not recorded which). Sequenced: whole blood. The CDR3 region is CASRGTSGAYNEQFF. Written as DNA, the CDR3 is TGTGCCAGCAGGGGGACTAGCGGGGCCTACAATGAGCAGTTCTTC.